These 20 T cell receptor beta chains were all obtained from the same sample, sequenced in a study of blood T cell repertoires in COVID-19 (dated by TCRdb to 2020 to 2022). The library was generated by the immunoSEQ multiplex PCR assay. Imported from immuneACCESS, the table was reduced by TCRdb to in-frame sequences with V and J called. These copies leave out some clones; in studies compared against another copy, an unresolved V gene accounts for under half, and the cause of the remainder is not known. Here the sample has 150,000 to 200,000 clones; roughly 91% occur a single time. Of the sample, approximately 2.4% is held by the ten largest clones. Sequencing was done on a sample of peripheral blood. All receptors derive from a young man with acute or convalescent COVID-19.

Here the CDR3 reads CASSPDSPNYGYTF. In DNA form, the CDR3 reads TGTGCCAGCAGTCCGGACAGCCCTAACTATGGCTACACCTTC. The chain carries TRBV6-5 and TRBJ1-2; D is perhaps TRBD1 (6 bases). The ends were cut back, 5 bases at V and 0 bases at J, with 10 bases in the middle. Germline values: CDR1 MNHEY, CDR2 SVGAGI. This CDR3 contains 14 residues.

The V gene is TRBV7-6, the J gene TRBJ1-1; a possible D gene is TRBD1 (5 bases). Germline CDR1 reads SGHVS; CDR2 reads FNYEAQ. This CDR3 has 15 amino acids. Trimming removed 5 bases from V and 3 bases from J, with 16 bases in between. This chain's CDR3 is CASSPSQGTDTEAFF. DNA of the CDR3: TGTGCCAGCAGCCCCTCTCAAGGGACTGACACTGAAGCTTTCTTT.

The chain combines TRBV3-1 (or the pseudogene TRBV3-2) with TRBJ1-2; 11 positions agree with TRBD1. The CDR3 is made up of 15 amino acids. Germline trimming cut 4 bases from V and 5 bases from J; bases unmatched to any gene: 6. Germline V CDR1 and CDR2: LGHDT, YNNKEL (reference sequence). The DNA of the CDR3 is TGTGCCAGCAGCCTTAGGGACAGGGGGTGGTATGGCTACACCTTC. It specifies CASSLRDRGWYGYTF.

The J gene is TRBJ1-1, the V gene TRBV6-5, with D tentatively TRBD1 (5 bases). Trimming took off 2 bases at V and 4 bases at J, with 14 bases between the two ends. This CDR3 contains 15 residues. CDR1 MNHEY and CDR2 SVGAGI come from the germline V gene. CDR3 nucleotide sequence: TGTGCCAGCAGTTACCCCCGGGGGGAGAGCACTGAAGCTTTCTTT. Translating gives CASSYPRGESTEAFF.

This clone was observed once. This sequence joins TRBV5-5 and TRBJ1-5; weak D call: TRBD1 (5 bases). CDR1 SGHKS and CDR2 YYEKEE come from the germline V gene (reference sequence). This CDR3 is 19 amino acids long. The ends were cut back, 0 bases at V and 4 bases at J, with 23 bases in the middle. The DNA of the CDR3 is TGTGCCAGCAGCTTGGCTGTGGGGGTCTCTCGCGGGGGAAATCAGCCCCAGCATTTT. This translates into CASSLAVGVSRGGNQPQHF. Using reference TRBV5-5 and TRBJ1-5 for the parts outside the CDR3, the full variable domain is DAGVTQSPTHLIKTRGQQVTLRCSPISGHKSVSWYQQVLGQGPQFIFQYYEKEERGRGNFPDRFSARQFPNYSSELNVNALLLGDSALYLCASSLAVGVSRGGNQPQHFGDGTRLSIL.

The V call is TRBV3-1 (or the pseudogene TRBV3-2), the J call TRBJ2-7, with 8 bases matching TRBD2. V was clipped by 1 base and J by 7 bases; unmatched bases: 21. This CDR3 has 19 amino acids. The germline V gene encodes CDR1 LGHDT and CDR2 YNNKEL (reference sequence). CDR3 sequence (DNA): TGTGCCAGCAGCCAAGGAGCCTTCAGGGGAGGGAGGGTAGCGGGAGAGCAGTACTTC. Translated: CASSQGAFRGGRVAGEQYF.

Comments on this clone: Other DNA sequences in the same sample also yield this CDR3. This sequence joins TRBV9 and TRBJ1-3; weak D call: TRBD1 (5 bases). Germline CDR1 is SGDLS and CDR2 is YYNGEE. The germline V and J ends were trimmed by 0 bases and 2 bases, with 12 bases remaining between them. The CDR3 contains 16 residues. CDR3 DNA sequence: TGTGCCAGCAGCGTAGACCAGGGAACTACTGGAAACACCATATATTTT. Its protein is CASSVDQGTTGNTIYF.

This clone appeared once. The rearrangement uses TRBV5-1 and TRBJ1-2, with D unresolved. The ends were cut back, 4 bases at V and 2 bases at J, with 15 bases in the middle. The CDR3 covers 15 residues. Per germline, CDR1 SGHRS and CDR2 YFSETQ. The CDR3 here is CASSPDSTPNYGYTF. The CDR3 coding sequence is TGCGCCAGCAGCCCGGACTCTACCCCAAACTATGGCTACACCTTC. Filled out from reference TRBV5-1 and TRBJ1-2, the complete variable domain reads KAGVTQTPRYLIKTRGQQVTLSCSPISGHRSVSWYQQTPGQGLQFLFEYFSETQRNKGNFPGRFSGRQFSNSRSEMNVSTLELGDSALYLCASSPDSTPNYGYTFGSGTRLTVV.

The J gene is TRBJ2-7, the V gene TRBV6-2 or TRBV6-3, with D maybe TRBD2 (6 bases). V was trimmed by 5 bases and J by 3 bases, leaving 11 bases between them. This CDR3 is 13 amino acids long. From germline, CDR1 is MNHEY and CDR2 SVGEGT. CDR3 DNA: TGTGCCAGCAGTCGGCTAGCGAACTACGAGCAGTACTTC. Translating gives CASSRLANYEQYF.

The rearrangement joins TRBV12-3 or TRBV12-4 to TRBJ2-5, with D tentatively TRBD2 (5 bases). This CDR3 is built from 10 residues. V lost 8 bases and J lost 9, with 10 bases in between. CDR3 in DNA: TGTGCCAGCGGTTCGAGGGCCCAGTACTTC. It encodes CASGSRAQYF.

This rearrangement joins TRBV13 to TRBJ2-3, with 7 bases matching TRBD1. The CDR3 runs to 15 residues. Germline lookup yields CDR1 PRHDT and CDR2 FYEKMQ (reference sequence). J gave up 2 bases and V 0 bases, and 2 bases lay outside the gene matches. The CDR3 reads CASSLGTGYTDTQYF. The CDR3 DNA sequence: TGTGCCAGCAGCTTAGGGACAGGGTACACAGATACGCAGTATTTT.

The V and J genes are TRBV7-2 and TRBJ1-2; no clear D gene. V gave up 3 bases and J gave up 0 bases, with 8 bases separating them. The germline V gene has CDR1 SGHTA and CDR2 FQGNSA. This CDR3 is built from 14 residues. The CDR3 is CASSFSGANYGYTF. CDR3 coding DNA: TGTGCCAGCAGCTTTTCCGGAGCTAACTATGGCTACACCTTC.

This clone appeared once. The CDR3 bases are TGTGCCAGCAGCTACAAAATGAACACTGAAGCTTTCTTT. Translation: CASSYKMNTEAFF. This chain uses TRBV3-1 (or the pseudogene TRBV3-2) with TRBJ1-1, with unresolved D. The V end lost 5 bases, the J end lost 0 bases, and 7 bases lay between the germline ends. Germline CDR1 reads LGHDT; CDR2 reads YNNKEL (reference sequence). The CDR3 contains 13 residues.

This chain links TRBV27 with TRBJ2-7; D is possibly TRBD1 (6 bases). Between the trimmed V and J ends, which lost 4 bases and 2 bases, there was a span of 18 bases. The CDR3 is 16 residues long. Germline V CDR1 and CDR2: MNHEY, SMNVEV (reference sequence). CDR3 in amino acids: CASSSYRDKGTYEQYF. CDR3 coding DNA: TGTGCCAGCAGTTCGTACCGGGACAAAGGCACCTACGAGCAGTACTTC.

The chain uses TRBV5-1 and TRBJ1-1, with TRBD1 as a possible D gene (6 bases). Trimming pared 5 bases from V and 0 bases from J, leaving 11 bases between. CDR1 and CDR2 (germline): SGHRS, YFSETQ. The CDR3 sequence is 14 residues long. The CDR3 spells CASRDSTMNTEAFF. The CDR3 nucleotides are TGCGCCAGCAGGGACAGCACCATGAACACTGAAGCTTTCTTT.

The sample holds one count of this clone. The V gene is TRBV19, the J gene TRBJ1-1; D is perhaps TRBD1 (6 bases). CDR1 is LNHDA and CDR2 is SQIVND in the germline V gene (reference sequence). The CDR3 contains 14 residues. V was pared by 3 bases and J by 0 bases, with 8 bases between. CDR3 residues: CASSIGGLNTEAFF. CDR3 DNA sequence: TGTGCCAGTAGTATCGGGGGGCTGAACACTGAAGCTTTCTTT.

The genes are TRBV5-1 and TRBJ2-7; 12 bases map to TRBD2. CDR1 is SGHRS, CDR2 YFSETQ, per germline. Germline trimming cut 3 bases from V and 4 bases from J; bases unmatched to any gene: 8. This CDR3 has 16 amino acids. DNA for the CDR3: TGCGCCAGCAGCTCGGGGATCACTAGCGGGAGGTACGAGCAGTACTTC. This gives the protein CASSSGITSGRYEQYF.

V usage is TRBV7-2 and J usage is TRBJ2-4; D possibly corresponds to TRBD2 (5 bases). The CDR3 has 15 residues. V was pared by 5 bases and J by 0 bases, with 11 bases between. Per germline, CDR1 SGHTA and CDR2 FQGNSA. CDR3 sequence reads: CASSPTGLAKNIQYF. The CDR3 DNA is TGTGCCAGCAGCCCGACGGGGTTAGCCAAAAACATTCAGTACTTC.

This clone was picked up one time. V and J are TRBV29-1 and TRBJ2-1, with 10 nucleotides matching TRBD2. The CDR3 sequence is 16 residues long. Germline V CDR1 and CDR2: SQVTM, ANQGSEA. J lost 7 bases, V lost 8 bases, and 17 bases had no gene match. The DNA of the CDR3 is TGCAGCATCGGGACTAGCGCGTCCTTAACTGGGAATGAGCAGTTCTTC. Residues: CSIGTSASLTGNEQFF.

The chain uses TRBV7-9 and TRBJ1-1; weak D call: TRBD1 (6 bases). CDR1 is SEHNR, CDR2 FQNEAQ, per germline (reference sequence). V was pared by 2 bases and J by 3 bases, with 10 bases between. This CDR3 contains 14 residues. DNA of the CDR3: TGTGCCAGCAGCTTACGGGGGGCCTACACTGAAGCTTTCTTT. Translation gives CASSLRGAYTEAFF.